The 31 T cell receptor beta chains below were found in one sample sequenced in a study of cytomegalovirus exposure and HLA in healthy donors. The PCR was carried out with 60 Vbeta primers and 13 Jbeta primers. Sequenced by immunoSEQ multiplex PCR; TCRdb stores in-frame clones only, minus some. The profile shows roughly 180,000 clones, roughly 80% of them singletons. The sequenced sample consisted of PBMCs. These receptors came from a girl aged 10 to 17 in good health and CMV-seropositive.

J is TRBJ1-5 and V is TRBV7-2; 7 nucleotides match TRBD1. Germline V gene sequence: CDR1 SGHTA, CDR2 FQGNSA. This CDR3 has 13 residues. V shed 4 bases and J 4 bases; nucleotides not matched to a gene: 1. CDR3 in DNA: TGTGCCAGCAGCTGGGACAGTAATCAGCCCCAGCATTTT. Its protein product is CASSWDSNQPQHF.

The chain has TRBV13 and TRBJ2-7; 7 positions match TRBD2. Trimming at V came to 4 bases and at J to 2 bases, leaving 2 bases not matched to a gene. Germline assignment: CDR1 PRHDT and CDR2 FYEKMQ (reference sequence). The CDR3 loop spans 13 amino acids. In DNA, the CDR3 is TGTGCCAGCAGCTGGGCGGGAGCCTACGAGCAGTACTTC. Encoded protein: CASSWAGAYEQYF.

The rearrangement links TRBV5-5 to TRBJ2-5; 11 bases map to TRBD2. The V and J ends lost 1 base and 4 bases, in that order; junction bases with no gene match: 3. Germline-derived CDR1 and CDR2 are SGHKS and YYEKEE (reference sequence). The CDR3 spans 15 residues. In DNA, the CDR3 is TGTGCCAGCAGCTTGCTAGCGGGAGGCTCAGAGACCCAGTACTTC. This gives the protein CASSLLAGGSETQYF.

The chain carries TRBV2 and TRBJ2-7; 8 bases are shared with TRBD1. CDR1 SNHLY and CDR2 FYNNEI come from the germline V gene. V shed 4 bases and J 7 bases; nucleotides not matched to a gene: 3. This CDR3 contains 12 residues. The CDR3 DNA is TGTGCCAGCAGTGGCACAGGGGGTGAGCAGTACTTC. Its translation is CASSGTGGEQYF.

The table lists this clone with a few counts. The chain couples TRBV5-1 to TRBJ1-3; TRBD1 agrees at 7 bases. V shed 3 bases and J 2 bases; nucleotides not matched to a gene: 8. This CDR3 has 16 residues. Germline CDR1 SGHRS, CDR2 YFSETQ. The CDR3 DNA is TGCGCCAGCAGCTCAAGCTCTACAGGGGCTGGAAACACCATATATTTT. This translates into CASSSSSTGAGNTIYF.

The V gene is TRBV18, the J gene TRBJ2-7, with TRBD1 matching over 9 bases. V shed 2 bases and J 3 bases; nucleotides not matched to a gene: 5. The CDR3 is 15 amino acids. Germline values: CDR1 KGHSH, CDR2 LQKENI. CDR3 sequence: CASSPSGQGIYEQYF. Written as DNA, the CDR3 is TGTGCCAGCTCACCAAGCGGACAGGGGATCTACGAGCAGTACTTC.

CDR3: CASSLEQGAYEQYF. The CDR3, as DNA: TGTGCCAGCAGCTTAGAGCAGGGGGCCTACGAGCAGTACTTC. The genes are TRBV7-2 and TRBJ2-7; TRBD1 matches 7 bases. J was trimmed by 2 bases and V by 1 base; bases with no gene match: 2. This CDR3 spans 14 amino acids. The V gene's germline CDR1 is SGHTA and CDR2 FQGNSA.

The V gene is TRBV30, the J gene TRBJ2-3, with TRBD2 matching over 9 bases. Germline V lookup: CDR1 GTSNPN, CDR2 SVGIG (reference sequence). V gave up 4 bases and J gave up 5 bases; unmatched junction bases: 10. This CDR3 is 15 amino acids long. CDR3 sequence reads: CAWTSGSGRGDTQYF. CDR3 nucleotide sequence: TGTGCCTGGACCTCGGGTAGCGGGAGAGGAGATACGCAGTATTTT.

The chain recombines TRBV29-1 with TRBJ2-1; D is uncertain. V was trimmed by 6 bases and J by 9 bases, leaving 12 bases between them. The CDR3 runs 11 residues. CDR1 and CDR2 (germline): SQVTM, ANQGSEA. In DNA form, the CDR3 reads TGCAGCGTACGGTTAACGAGTGAGCAGTTCTTC. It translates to CSVRLTSEQFF.

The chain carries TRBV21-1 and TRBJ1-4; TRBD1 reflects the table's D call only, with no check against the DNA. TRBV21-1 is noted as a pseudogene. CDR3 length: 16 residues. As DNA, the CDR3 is TGTGCCAGCAGCGGCCGATGCGACAGGTCTAATGAAAAACTGTTTTTT. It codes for CASSGRCDRSNEKLFF.

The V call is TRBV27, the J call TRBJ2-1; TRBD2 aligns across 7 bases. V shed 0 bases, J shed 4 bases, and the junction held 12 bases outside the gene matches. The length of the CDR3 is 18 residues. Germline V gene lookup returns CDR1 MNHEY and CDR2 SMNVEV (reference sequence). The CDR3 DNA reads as TGTGCCAGCAGTTTATCAGGAGGACTAGACCTGATTTACAATGAGCAGTTCTTC. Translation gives CASSLSGGLDLIYNEQFF.

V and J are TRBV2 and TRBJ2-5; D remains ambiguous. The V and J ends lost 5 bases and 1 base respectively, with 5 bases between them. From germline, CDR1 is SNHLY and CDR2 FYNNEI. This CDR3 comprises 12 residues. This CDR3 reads CASSSIQETQYF. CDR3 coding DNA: TGTGCCAGCAGTTCTATCCAAGAGACCCAGTACTTC.

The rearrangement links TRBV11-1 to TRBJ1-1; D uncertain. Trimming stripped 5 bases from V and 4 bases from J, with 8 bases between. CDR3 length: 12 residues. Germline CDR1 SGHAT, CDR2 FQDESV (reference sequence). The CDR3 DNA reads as TGTGCCAGCAGCCCGGGGATCACTGAAGCTTTCTTT. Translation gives CASSPGITEAFF.

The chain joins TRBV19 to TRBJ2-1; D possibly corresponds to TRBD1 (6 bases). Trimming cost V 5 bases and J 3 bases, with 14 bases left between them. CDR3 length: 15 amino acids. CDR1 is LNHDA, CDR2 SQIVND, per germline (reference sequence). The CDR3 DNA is TGTGCCAGTAGTTCACAGGGAGCCGTCTACAATGAGCAGTTCTTC. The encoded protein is CASSSQGAVYNEQFF.

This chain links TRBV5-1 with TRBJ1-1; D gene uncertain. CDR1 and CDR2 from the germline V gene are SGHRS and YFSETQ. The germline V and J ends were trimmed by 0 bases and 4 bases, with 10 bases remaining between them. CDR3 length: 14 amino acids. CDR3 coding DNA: TGCGCCAGCAGCTTGGCCCGCGGGGTCACTGAAGCTTTCTTT. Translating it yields CASSLARGVTEAFF.

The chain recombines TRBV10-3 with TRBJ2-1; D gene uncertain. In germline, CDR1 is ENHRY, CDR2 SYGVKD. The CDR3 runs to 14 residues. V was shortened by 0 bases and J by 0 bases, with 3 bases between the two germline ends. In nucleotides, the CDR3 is TGTGCCATCAGTGAGTCTAACTCCTACAATGAGCAGTTCTTC. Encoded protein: CAISESNSYNEQFF.

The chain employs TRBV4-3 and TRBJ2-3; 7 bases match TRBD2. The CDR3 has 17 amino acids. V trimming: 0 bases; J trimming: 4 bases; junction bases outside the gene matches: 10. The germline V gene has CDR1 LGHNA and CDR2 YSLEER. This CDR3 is CASSQDRTKRDSDTQYF. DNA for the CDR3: TGCGCCAGCAGCCAAGATCGGACCAAGCGGGACTCAGATACGCAGTATTTT.

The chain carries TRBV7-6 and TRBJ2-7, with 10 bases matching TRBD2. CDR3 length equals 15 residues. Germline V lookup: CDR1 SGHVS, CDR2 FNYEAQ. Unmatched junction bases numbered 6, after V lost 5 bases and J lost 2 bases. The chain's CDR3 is CASSPRLAGTYEQYF. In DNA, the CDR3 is TGTGCCAGCAGCCCTCGACTAGCGGGTACCTACGAGCAGTACTTC. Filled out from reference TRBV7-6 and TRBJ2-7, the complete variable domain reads GAGVSQSPRYKVTKRGQDVALRCDPISGHVSLYWYRQALGQGPEFLTYFNYEAQQDKSGLPNDRFSAERPEGSISTLTIQRTEQRDSAMYRCASSPRLAGTYEQYFGPGTRLTVT.

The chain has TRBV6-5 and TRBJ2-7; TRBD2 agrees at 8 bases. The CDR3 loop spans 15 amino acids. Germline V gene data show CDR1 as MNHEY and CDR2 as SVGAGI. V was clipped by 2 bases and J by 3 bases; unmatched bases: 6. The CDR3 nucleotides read TGTGCCAGCAGTTACGGGTTAGCGGGACTCTACGAGCAGTACTTC. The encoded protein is CASSYGLAGLYEQYF.

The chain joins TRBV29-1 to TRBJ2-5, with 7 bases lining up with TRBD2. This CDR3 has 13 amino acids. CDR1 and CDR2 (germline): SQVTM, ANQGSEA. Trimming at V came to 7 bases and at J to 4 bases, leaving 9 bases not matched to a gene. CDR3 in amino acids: CSAGQASGETQYF. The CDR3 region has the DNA TGCAGCGCCGGGCAGGCTAGCGGAGAGACCCAGTACTTC.

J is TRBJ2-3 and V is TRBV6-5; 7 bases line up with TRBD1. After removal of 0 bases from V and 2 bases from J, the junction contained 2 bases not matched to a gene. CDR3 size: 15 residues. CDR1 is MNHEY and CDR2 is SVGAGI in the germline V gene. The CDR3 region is CASSYSTGNTDTQYF. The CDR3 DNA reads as TGTGCCAGCAGTTACTCGACAGGGAACACAGATACGCAGTATTTT.

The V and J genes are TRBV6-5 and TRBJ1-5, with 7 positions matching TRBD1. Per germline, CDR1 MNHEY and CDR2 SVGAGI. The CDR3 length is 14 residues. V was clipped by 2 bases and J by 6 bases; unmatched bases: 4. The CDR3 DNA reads TGTGCCAGCAGTTACAACAGGGGAATTCAGCCCCAGCATTTT. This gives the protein CASSYNRGIQPQHF.

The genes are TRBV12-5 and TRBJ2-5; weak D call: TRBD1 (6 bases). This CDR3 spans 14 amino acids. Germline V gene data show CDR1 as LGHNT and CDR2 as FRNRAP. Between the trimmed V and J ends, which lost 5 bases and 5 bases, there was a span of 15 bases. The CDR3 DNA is TGTGCTAGTGGTGACTCCCCCCAGGGGGAGACCCAGTACTTC. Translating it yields CASGDSPQGETQYF.

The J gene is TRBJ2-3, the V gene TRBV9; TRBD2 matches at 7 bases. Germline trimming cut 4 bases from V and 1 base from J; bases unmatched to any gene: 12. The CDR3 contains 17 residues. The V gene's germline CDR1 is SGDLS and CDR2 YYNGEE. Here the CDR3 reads CASSNRVGGGGTDTQYF. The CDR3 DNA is TGTGCCAGCAGCAACCGCGTGGGGGGAGGGGGCACAGATACGCAGTATTTT.

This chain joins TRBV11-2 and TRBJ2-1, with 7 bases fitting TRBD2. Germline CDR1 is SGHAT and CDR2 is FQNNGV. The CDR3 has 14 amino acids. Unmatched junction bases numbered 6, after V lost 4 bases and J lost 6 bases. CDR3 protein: CASSSLAGTNEQFF. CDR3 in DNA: TGTGCCAGCAGCTCTTTAGCGGGCACCAATGAGCAGTTCTTC. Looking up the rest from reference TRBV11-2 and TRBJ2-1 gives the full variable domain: EAGVAQSPRYKIIEKRQSVAFWCNPISGHATLYWYQQILGQGPKLLIQFQNNGVVDDSQLPKDRFSAERLKGVDSTLKIQPAKLEDSAVYLCASSSLAGTNEQFFGPGTRLTVL.

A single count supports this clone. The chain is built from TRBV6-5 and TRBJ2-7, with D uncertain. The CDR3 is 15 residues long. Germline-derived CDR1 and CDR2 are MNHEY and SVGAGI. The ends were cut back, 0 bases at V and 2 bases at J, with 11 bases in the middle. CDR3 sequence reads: CASSYSLNFPYEQYF. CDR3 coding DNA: TGTGCCAGCAGTTACTCTTTAAATTTCCCCTACGAGCAGTACTTC.

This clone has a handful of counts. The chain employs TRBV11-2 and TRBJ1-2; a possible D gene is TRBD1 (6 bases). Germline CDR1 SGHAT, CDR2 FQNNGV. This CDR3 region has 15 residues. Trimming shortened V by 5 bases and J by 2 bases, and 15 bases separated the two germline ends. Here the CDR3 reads CASSPLGQHNYGYTF. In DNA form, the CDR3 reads TGTGCCAGCAGCCCCCTCGGACAGCACAACTATGGCTACACCTTC. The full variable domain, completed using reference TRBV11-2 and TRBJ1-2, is EAGVAQSPRYKIIEKRQSVAFWCNPISGHATLYWYQQILGQGPKLLIQFQNNGVVDDSQLPKDRFSAERLKGVDSTLKIQPAKLEDSAVYLCASSPLGQHNYGYTFGSGTRLTVV.

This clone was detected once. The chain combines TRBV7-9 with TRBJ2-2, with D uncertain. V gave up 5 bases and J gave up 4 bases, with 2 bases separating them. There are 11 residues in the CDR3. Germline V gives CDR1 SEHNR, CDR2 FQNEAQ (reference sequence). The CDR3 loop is CASSLTGELFF. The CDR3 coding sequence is TGTGCCAGCAGCCTCACCGGGGAGCTGTTTTTT.

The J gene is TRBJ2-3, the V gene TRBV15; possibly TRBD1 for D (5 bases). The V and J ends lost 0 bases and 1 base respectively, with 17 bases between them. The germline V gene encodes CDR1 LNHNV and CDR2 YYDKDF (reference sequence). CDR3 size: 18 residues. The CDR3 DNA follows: TGTGCCACCAGCAGAGAAAGGCTCGGCAGGGCGGGCACAGATACGCAGTATTTT. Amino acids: CATSRERLGRAGTDTQYF.

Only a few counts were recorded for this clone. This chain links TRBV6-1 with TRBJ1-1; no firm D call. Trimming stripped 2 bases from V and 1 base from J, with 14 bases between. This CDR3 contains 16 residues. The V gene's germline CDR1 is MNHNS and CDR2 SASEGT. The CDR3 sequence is CASSEFWVTENTEAFF. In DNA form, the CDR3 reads TGTGCCAGCAGTGAATTTTGGGTGACTGAGAACACTGAAGCTTTCTTT.

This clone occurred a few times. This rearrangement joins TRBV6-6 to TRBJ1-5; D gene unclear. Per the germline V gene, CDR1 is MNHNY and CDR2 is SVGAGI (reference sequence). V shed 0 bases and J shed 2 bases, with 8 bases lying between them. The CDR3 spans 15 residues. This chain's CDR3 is CASSYSYEGNQPQHF. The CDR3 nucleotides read TGTGCCAGCAGTTACTCCTACGAGGGCAATCAGCCCCAGCATTTT.